This T cell receptor beta chain was sequenced in a study of OX40 agonist ivuxolimab in advanced cancers. Study context: Recorded diagnoses for dose-escalation patients were hepatocellular carcinoma, melanoma, renal cell or head and neck cancer. Allowance was made for prior anti-PD-1, anti-PD-L1 or anti-CTLA-4 therapy, and about 44% had some. A partial response was reached by three patients: one with hepatocellular carcinoma and two with cutaneous melanoma. General study results and limits: In general, CD8+ T cells held more expanded clones than CD4+ did, on average.

In regard to this clone: Its antigen is still unknown.

Data came from immunoSEQ multiplex PCR; TCRdb stores just in-frame clones and leaves some out. The data contain tens of thousands of clones, around 81% of them seen just once; the ten biggest clones take up about 1%. This TCR was sampled from an adult with an advanced solid tumor such as melanoma, head and neck, liver or kidney cancer. Material: CD4+ or CD8+ T cells sorted from blood, obtained in a trial of the OX40 agonist ivuxolimab.

CDR3 DNA: TGTGCCAGTGTGGGACTAGCGGGGACCAGGGAGACCCAGTACTTC. This gives the protein CASVGLAGTRETQYF. The chain couples TRBV7-2 to TRBJ2-5, with 13 bases aligning to TRBD2. The CDR3 totals 15 residues. V lost 9 bases and J lost 5; bases outside the gene matches: 9. Germline CDR1 reads SGHTA; CDR2 reads FQGNSA.